This entry lists 9 T cell receptor beta chains sequenced from one sample in a study of blood T cell repertoires in COVID-19. Some clones are missing from TCRdb's copy, which holds only in-frame ones; the method was immunoSEQ multiplex PCR. The table shows over 300,000 clones, with roughly 90% occurring only once. The source material was peripheral blood. The receptor source for this set is a man aged 18-30 years who had recovered from COVID-19.

A few counts support this clone. The chain has TRBV5-1 and TRBJ2-1; tentative D call: TRBD2 (6 bases). Trimming stripped 4 bases from V and 5 bases from J, with 16 bases between. This CDR3 region has 15 residues. CDR1 and CDR2 from the germline V gene are SGHRS and YFSETQ. CDR3: CASSPQAGPNNEQFF. The DNA of the CDR3 is TGCGCCAGCAGCCCCCAGGCGGGACCCAACAATGAGCAGTTCTTC. The whole variable domain, remainder taken from reference TRBV5-1 and TRBJ2-1, is KAGVTQTPRYLIKTRGQQVTLSCSPISGHRSVSWYQQTPGQGLQFLFEYFSETQRNKGNFPGRFSGRQFSNSRSEMNVSTLELGDSALYLCASSPQAGPNNEQFFGPGTRLTVL.

CDR3 coding DNA: TGTGCCAGCAGTGCCCACGCCCCAGGGGTAGGGTATGGCTACACCTTC. It translates to CASSAHAPGVGYGYTF. The rearrangement uses TRBV6-2 or TRBV6-3 and TRBJ1-2, with a possible D match to TRBD1 (6 bases). Germline assignment: CDR1 MNHEY and CDR2 SVGEGT. The germline V and J ends were trimmed by 5 bases and 5 bases, with 21 bases remaining between them. The CDR3 has 16 amino acids.

The V call is TRBV6-2 or TRBV6-3, the J call TRBJ1-6; possible D gene TRBD1, 5 bases. Between the trimmed V and J ends, which lost 0 bases and 0 bases, there was a span of 12 bases. The CDR3 is 18 residues long. Per germline, CDR1 MNHEY and CDR2 SVGEGT. The CDR3 DNA is TGTGCCAGCAGTTACTCGGGGCCGAGCAGCTCCTATAATTCACCCCTCCACTTT. It codes for CASSYSGPSSSYNSPLHF.

The rearrangement uses TRBV6-5 and TRBJ1-5; TRBD1 matches 8 bases. V shed 6 bases, J shed 4 bases, and the junction held 2 bases outside the gene matches. The germline V gene has CDR1 MNHEY and CDR2 SVGAGI. The CDR3 runs to 13 residues. In nucleotides, the CDR3 is TGTGCCAGCAGCACAGGGGGGAATCAGCCCCAGCATTTT. Translated, it gives CASSTGGNQPQHF.

This clone was picked up one time. J is TRBJ1-2 and V is TRBV29-1, with 8 bases lining up with TRBD1. The CDR3 totals 13 residues. After removal of 3 bases from V and 4 bases from J, the junction contained 4 bases not matched to a gene. From germline, CDR1 is SQVTM and CDR2 ANQGSEA. The CDR3 is CSVDRGPIYGYTF. CDR3 DNA sequence: TGCAGCGTTGACAGGGGGCCGATCTATGGCTACACCTTC.

The J gene is TRBJ2-1, the V gene TRBV29-1; 12 nucleotides line up with TRBD2. Germline lookup yields CDR1 SQVTM and CDR2 ANQGSEA. J lost 6 bases, V lost 7 bases, and 4 bases had no gene match. The CDR3 length is 13 residues. As DNA, the CDR3 is TGCAGCGAGACTAGCGGGAGTGGCAATGAGCAGTTCTTC. Translation: CSETSGSGNEQFF.

The chain carries TRBV20-1 and TRBJ1-1; D not resolved. CDR1 and CDR2 from the germline V gene are DFQATT and SNEGSKA (reference sequence). The V gene lost 3 bases and the J gene lost 6 bases, with 8 bases spanning the gap. CDR3 length equals 11 residues. CDR3 DNA: TGCAGTGCTAGGATAACTTCTGAAGCTTTCTTT. Protein sequence: CSARITSEAFF.

The chain carries TRBV4-1 and TRBJ1-2; D is undetermined. The V end was cut by 0 bases, the J end by 5 bases, with 10 bases between. Per the germline V gene, CDR1 is MGHRA and CDR2 is YSYEKL. The CDR3 consists of 14 residues. CDR3 DNA: TGCGCCAGCAGCCAAGATTTCCGGGATTATGGCTACACCTTC. It translates to CASSQDFRDYGYTF.

The chain employs TRBV7-6 and TRBJ2-2, with 9 positions matching TRBD1. V was clipped by 6 bases and J by 6 bases; unmatched bases: 5. The CDR3 length is 14 residues. CDR1 is SGHVS and CDR2 is FNYEAQ in the germline V gene. The CDR3 here is CASRMTGGPGELFF. CDR3 bases: TGTGCCAGCAGGATGACAGGGGGTCCCGGGGAGCTGTTTTTT. Together with reference TRBV7-6 and TRBJ2-2, the CDR3 gives the full variable domain: GAGVSQSPRYKVTKRGQDVALRCDPISGHVSLYWYRQALGQGPEFLTYFNYEAQQDKSGLPNDRFSAERPEGSISTLTIQRTEQRDSAMYRCASRMTGGPGELFFGEGSRLTVL.